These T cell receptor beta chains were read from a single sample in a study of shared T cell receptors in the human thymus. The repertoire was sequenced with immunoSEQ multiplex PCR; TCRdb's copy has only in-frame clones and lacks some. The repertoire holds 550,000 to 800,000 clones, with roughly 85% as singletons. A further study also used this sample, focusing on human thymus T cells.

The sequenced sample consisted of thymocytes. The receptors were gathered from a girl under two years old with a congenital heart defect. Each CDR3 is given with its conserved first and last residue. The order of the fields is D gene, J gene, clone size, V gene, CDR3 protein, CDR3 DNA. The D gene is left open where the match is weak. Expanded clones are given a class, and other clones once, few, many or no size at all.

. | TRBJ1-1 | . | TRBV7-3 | CASSPHTVGGMMNTEAFF | TGTGCCAGCAGCCCCCATACTGTCGGGGGAATGATGAACACTGAAGCTTTCTTT
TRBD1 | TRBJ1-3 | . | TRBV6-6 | CASSRDRGGNTIYF | TGTGCCAGCAGTCGGGACAGGGGTGGAAACACCATATATTTT
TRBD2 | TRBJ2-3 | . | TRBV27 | CASSDQLAGAYTDTQYF | TGTGCCAGCAGTGATCAACTAGCGGGGGCCTACACAGATACGCAGTATTTT
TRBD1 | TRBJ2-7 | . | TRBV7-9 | CASSLGVGQHHEQYF | TGTGCCAGCAGCTTAGGTGTGGGACAGCATCACGAGCAGTACTTC
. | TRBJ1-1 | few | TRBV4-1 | CASSQAGRDTEAFF | TGCGCCAGCAGCCAAGCAGGCAGGGATACTGAAGCTTTCTTT
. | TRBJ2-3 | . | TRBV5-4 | CASSLGQELDTQYF | TGTGCCAGCAGCTTGGGCCAGGAACTAGATACGCAGTATTTT
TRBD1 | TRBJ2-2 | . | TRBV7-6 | CASSPEGQGHPSTLGRKLFF | TGTGCCAGCAGCCCAGAGGGACAGGGACACCCTTCAACCTTGGGGCGTAAGCTGTTTTTT
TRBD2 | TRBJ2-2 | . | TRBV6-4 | CASSRAGGQNTGELFF | TGTGCCAGCAGTCGAGCGGGGGGGCAGAACACCGGGGAGCTGTTTTTT
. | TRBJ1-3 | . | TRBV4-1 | CASSPQQGASGNTIYF | TGCGCCAGCAGCCCACAACAGGGTGCCTCTGGAAACACCATATATTTT
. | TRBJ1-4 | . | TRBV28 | CASSFGSGPEKLFF | TGTGCCAGCAGTTTTGGGTCAGGTCCCGAAAAACTGTTTTTT
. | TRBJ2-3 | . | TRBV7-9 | CASSLRSGQNTDTQYF | TGTGCCAGCAGCTTACGGTCGGGACAAAACACAGATACGCAGTATTTT
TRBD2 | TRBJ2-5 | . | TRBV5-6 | CASSPGLAGRKTQYF | TGTGCCAGCAGCCCGGGACTAGCGGGGAGAAAGACCCAGTACTTC
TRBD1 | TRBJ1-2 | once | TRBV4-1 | CASSQIPTGSPYGYTF | TGCGCCAGCAGCCAAATTCCGACAGGGAGTCCTTATGGCTACACCTTC
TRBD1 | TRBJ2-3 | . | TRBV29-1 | CSVKGAGRGPNGTDTQYF | TGCAGCGTTAAGGGGGCCGGGCGCGGGCCGAACGGCACAGATACGCAGTATTTT
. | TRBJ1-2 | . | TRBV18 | CASSPKQNPQDFYGYTF | TGTGCCAGCTCACCCAAACAAAACCCACAGGATTTCTATGGCTACACCTTC
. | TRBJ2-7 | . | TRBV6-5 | CASSYDRASSYEQYF | TGTGCCAGCAGTTACGACAGAGCCTCTTCCTACGAGCAGTACTTC
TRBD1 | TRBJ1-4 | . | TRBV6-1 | CASSEGTGYFKEKLFF | TGTGCCAGCAGTGAAGGGACAGGGTATTTTAAAGAAAAACTGTTTTTT
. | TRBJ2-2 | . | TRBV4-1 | CASSQAEYPRAGELFF | TGCGCCAGCAGCCAGGCAGAGTACCCGAGGGCCGGGGAGCTGTTTTTT
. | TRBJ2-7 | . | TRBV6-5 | CASSAGGSYEQYF | TGTGCCAGCAGCGCGGGCGGGTCCTACGAGCAGTACTTC
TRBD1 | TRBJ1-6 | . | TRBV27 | CASSRQGHNSPLHF | TGTGCCAGCAGTAGACAGGGACACAATTCACCCCTCCACTTT